A selection of T cell receptor beta chains follows, all from one sample in a study of blood T cell repertoires in COVID-19. This table comes from immunoSEQ multiplex PCR, and its TCRdb copy is limited to in-frame clones, with some not included. The sample shows roughly 110,000 clones, 70% to 90% of them seen only once. Sequenced sample: peripheral blood. The origin of the receptors is a man aged 40-49 years with active or convalescent COVID-19. Both conserved end residues are part of each CDR3. A D gene is named only where the DNA matches it firmly. Size is stated for part of the rows, as once, few or many counts, or as a class when the clone is expanded.

length | size | J | D | V | DNA | CDR3
13 | few | TRBJ1-1 | - | TRBV7-2 | TGTGCCAGCAGCAATCAGGGTAACACTGAAGCTTTCTTT | CASSNQGNTEAFF
17 | - | TRBJ1-1 | - | TRBV7-9 | TGTGCCAGCAGCTTAGCCCCGCGGAAATGGGACTACACTGAAGCTTTCTTT | CASSLAPRKWDYTEAFF
13 | - | TRBJ2-7 | TRBD1 | TRBV10-3 | TGTGCCATCAGCGAGGGGGCGAGGTACGAGCAGTACTTC | CAISEGARYEQYF
16 | - | TRBJ2-1 | TRBD2 | TRBV18 | TGTGCCAGCTCACCTCGAACTAGCGGGACTCGCAATGAGCAGTTCTTC | CASSPRTSGTRNEQFF
11 | - | TRBJ2-5 | - | TRBV5-4 | TGTGCCAGCAGCTTTCGGGAGACCCAGTACTTC | CASSFRETQYF
14 | - | TRBJ2-2 | TRBD1 | TRBV6-5 | TGTGCCAGCACCGACAGGGGTGGCACCGGGGAGCTGTTTTTT | CASTDRGGTGELFF
15 | - | TRBJ2-1 | - | TRBV7-3 | TGTGCCAGCAGCTATAGCGGAAGCTCCTACAATGAGCAGTTCTTC | CASSYSGSSYNEQFF
15 | - | TRBJ1-4 | - | TRBV28 | TGTGCCAGCAGTTTATCTAGCAGCATCTGGGAAAAACTGTTTTTT | CASSLSSSIWEKLFF
19 | once | TRBJ2-1 | TRBD2 | TRBV9 | TGTGCCAGCAGCGTAGCTACTAGCGGGAGGGCCTCAACCTACAATGAGCAGTTCTTC | CASSVATSGRASTYNEQFF
13 | - | TRBJ1-2 | TRBD1 | TRBV28 | TGTGCCAGCAGTCGTCCGGGACAGGGAGTGAGAACCTTC | CASSRPGQGVRTF
15 | - | TRBJ2-7 | TRBD2 | TRBV24-1 | TGTGCCACCAGTGCGGGACTAGCGGGAGACCTTGATGAGTACTTC | CATSAGLAGDLDEYF
13 | - | TRBJ1-1 | - | TRBV19 | TGTGCCAGCGACGGGGGATTGGGAACTGAAGCTTTCTTT | CASDGGLGTEAFF
10 | once | TRBJ2-1 | - | TRBV5-8 | TGTGCCAGCAGCTTGGTACAGCCGGTCTTC | CASSLVQPVF
13 | - | TRBJ1-3 | - | TRBV29-1 | TGCAGCGCGGACGCGAACTCTGGAAACACCATATATTTT | CSADANSGNTIYF
16 | - | TRBJ2-2 | - | TRBV12-5 | TGTGCTAGTGGTTTGTCGGCCGGGGGGAACACCGGGGAGCTGTTTTTT | CASGLSAGGNTGELFF
14 | - | TRBJ2-7 | TRBD1 | TRBV5-1 | TGCGCCAGCAGCATGAATACAGGGGGTTACGAGCAGTACTTC | CASSMNTGGYEQYF
13 | - | TRBJ1-2 | TRBD1 | TRBV5-8 | TGTGCCACCCCGGGACAGGGGGCCTATGGCTACACCTTC | CATPGQGAYGYTF
16 | - | TRBJ2-6 | - | TRBV25-1 | TGTGCCAGCAGTGAATATCAGGGGACTGGGGCCAACGTCCTGACTTTC | CASSEYQGTGANVLTF
15 | - | TRBJ2-7 | TRBD1 | TRBV5-1 | TGCGCCAGCAGCTTGAGGACAGGGAGTAACTACGAGCAGTACTTC | CASSLRTGSNYEQYF
13 | - | TRBJ2-1 | - | TRBV12-3/TRBV12-4 | TGTGCCAGCACAGAAAGCTCCTACAATGAGCAGTTCTTC | CASTESSYNEQFF
13 | - | TRBJ1-4 | - | TRBV19 | TGTGCCAGTAGTTACGCAGCTAATGAAAAACTGTTTTTT | CASSYAANEKLFF
14 | - | TRBJ2-1 | TRBD2 | TRBV6-6 | TGTGCCAGCAGTTCTTCTAGCGGGAGGGGTGGGCAGTTCTTC | CASSSSSGRGGQFF